This entry concerns a single T cell receptor beta chain. Its specificity is not known. The data were obtained in a study of T cells after yellow fever vaccination. Study-wide results and caveats: Subsequent to the booster, the majority of primary-vaccination clones reappeared (about 97% CD4, 80% to 90% CD8).

Researchers made TCR cDNA using 5'RACE template switching, and this step added a universal primer site and UMIs. TCRdb reanalysed the 5' RACE reads using MiXCR and keeps one entry per CDR3 protein. Seen here are about 580,000 distinct CDR3 sequences, about a sixth observed once, and the top ten hold 15% to 20%. J gave up 3 bases and V 3 bases, and 9 bases lay outside the gene matches. This CDR3 is built from 16 residues. Per germline, CDR1 LGHNA and CDR2 YSLEER. Sequences were derived from PBMCs, sampled 5 days after the first yellow fever vaccination. The clonotype comes from a man aged 18 to 30 who received the YFV17D yellow fever vaccine. V and J are TRBV4-3 and TRBJ1-2; 8 bases agree with TRBD1. CDR3 protein: CASSQDDRGEDYGYTF. For the CDR3, the DNA is TGCGCCAGCAGCCAGGATGACAGGGGCGAGGACTATGGCTACACCTTC.